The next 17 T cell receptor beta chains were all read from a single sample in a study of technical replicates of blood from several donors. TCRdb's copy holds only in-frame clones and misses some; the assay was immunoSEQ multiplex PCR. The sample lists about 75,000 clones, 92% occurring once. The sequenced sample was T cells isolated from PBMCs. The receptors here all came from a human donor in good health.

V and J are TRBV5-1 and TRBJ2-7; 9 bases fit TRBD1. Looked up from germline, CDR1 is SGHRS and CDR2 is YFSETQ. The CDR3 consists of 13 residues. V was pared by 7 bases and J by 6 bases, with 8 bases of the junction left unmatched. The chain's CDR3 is CASHLRDRVEQYF. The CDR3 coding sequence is TGCGCCAGCCACTTGCGGGACAGGGTCGAGCAGTACTTC.

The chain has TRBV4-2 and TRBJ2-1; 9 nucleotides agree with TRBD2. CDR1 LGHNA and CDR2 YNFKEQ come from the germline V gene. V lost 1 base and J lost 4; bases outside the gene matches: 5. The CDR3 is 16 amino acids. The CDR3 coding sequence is TGTGCCAGCAGCCAAGGGCCTAGCGGGATATACAATGAGCAGTTCTTC. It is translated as CASSQGPSGIYNEQFF.

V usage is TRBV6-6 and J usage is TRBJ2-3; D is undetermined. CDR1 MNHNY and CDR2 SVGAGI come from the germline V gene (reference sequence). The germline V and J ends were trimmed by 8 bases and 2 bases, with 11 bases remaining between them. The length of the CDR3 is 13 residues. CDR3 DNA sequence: TGTGCCAGCTGCTATATAGACACAGATACGCAGTATTTT. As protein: CASCYIDTDTQYF.

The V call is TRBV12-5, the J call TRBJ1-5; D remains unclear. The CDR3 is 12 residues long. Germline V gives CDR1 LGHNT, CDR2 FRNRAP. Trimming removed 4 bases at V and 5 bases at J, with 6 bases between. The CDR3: CASGSGDQPQHF. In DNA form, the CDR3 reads TGTGCTAGTGGTTCCGGGGATCAGCCCCAGCATTTT.

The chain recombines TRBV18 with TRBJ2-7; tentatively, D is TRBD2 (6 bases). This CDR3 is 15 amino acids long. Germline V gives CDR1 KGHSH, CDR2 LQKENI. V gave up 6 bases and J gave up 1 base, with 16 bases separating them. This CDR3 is CASSGLAFPSYEQYF. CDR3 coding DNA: TGTGCCAGCTCGGGCCTAGCGTTCCCGTCCTACGAGCAGTACTTC. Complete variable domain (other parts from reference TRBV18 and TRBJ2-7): NAGVMQNPRHLVRRRGQEARLRCSPMKGHSHVYWYRQLPEEGLKFMVYLQKENIIDESGMPKERFSAEFPKEGPSILRIQQVVRGDSAAYFCASSGLAFPSYEQYFGPGTRLTVT.

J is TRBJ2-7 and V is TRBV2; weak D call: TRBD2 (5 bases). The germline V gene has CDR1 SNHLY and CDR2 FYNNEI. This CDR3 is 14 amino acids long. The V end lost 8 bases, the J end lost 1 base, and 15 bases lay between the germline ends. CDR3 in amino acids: CASVLAEQSYEQYF. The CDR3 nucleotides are TGTGCCAGCGTCCTAGCCGAACAGTCCTACGAGCAGTACTTC.

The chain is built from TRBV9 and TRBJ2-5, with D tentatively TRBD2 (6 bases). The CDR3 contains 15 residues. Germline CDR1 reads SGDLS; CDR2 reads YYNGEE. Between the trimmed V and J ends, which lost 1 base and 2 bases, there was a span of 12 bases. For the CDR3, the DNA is TGTGCCAGCAGCGTAAGTGGGACTCAGCAAGAGACCCAGTACTTC. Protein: CASSVSGTQQETQYF.

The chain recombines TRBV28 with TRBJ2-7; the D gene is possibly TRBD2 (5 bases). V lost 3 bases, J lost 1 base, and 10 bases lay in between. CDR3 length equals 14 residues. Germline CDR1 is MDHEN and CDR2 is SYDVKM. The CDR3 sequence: CASSFVTGSYEQYF. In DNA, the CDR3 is TGTGCCAGCAGTTTTGTTACGGGGTCCTACGAGCAGTACTTC.

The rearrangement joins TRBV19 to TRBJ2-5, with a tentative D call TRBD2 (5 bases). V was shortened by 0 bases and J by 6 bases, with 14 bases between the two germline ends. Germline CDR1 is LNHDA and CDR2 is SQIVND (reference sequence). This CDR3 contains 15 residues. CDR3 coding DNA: TGTGCCAGTAGTATAGATCGATCTAGCTTGAAGACCCAGTACTTC. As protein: CASSIDRSSLKTQYF.

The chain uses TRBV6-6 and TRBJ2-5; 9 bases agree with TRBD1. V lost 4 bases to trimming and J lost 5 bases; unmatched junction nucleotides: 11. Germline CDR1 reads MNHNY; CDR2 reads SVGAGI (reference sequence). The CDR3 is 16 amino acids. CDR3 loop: CASSSGTGFIAETQYF. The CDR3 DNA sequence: TGTGCCAGCAGTTCCGGGACAGGGTTCATTGCGGAGACCCAGTACTTC.

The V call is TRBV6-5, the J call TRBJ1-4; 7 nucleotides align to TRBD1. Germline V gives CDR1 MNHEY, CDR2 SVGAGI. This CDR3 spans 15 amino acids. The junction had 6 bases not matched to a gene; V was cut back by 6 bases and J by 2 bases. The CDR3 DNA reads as TGTGCCAGCAGGTCACAGGGGACGACTAATGAAAAACTGTTTTTT. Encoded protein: CASRSQGTTNEKLFF.

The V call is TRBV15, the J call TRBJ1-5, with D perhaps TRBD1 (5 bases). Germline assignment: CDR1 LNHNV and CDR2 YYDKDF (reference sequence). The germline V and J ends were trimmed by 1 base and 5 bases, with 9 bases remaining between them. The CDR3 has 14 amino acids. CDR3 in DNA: TGTGCCACCAGCAGAGCTGGGGGGGATCAGCCCCAGCATTTT. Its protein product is CATSRAGGDQPQHF.

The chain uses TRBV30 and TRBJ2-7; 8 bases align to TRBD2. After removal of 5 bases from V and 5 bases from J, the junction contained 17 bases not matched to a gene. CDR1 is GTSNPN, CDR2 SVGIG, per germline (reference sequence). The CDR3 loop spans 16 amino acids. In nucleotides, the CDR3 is TGTGCCTGGGCCAAGAAGGGCGGGAGCGGGAGCAACGAGCAGTACTTC. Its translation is CAWAKKGGSGSNEQYF.

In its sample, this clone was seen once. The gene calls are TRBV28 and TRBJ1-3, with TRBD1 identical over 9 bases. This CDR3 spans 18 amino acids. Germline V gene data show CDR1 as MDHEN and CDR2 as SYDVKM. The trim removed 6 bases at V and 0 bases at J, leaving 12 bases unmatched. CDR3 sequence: CASRLLGMGQGSGNTIYF. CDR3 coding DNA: TGTGCCAGCAGGCTTCTCGGCATGGGACAGGGCTCTGGAAACACCATATATTTT.

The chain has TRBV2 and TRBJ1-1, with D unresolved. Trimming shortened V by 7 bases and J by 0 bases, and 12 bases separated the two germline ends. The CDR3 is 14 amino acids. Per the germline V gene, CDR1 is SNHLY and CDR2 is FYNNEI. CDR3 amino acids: CASNLGPMNTEAFF. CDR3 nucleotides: TGTGCCAGCAATCTCGGTCCGATGAACACTGAAGCTTTCTTT. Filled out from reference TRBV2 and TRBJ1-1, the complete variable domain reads EPEVTQTPSHQVTQMGQEVILRCVPISNHLYFYWYRQILGQKVEFLVSFYNNEISEKSEIFDDQFSVERPDGSNFTLKIRSTKLEDSAMYFCASNLGPMNTEAFFGQGTRLTVV.

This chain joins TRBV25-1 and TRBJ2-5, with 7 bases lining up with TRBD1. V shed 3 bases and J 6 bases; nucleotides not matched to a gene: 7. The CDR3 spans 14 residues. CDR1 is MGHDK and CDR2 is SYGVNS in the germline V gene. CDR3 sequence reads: CASSDGQAGQTQYF. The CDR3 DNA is TGTGCCAGCAGTGACGGACAGGCCGGACAGACCCAGTACTTC.

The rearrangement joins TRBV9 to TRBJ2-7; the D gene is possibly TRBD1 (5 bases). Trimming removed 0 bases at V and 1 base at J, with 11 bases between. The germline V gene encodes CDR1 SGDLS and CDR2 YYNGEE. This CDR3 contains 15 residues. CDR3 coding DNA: TGTGCCAGCAGCGTAGGACAGCCTAATTCCTACGAGCAGTACTTC. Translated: CASSVGQPNSYEQYF.